This T cell receptor beta chain was obtained from a study of PD-1 blockade in classical Hodgkin lymphoma. Findings and caveats of the study: The causes of the repertoire differences, possibly disease activity or prior therapy, remain undefined.

As concerns this clone: Its antigen is unidentified.

With V trimmed by 2 bases and J by 4 bases, 3 bases remained unmatched. The CDR3 has 15 amino acids. The germline V gene encodes CDR1 SGHKS and CDR2 YYEKEE (reference sequence). Brentuximab vedotin exposure varied among the patients, all of whom had relapsed after autologous stem cell transplantation. The protocol was immunoSEQ multiplex PCR, while the TCRdb copy is restricted to in-frame clones and leaves out a portion. The sample lists 14,000 or so clones; around 78% were seen once. Material: peripheral blood mononuclear cells (PBMCs), obtained before the second cycle of nivolumab. This TCR was recovered from a human donor with classical Hodgkin lymphoma. J is TRBJ2-7 and V is TRBV5-5; 13 bases align to TRBD2. The CDR3 DNA follows: TGTGCCAGCAGCTTAACTAGCGGGGGGGCATACGAGCAGTACTTC. It encodes CASSLTSGGAYEQYF.